This is a list of T cell receptor beta chains from one sample in a study of shared clonotypes between healthy human individuals. Generated by immunoSEQ multiplex PCR, the TCRdb table keeps only in-frame clones and is missing some. This sample has roughly 810,000 clones, with 96% found just once. The sequenced material came from naive CD8+ T cells sorted from blood. These receptors came from a man between 25 and 39 years old in good health. Each CDR3 is given with its conserved first and last residue. A D gene is named only where the DNA matches it firmly. Size is omitted from some rows. Given values are once, few, many or a class for expanded clones.

TRBJ2-1,-,-,TRBV6-5,CASSYRTAYNEQFF,TGTGCCAGCAGTTATAGGACAGCTTACAATGAGCAGTTCTTC
TRBJ2-2,-,-,TRBV7-9,CASSLKLTVLNTGELFF,TGTGCCAGCAGCTTAAAGTTGACAGTTCTGAACACCGGGGAGCTGTTTTTT
TRBJ2-7,-,-,TRBV5-1,CASSPRQATYEQYF,TGCGCCAGCAGCCCCAGGCAGGCTACCTACGAGCAGTACTTC
TRBJ1-1,-,TRBD1,TRBV10-1,CASSETSGDRAPNTEAFF,TGCGCCAGCAGTGAGACCTCCGGGGACAGGGCTCCGAACACTGAAGCTTTCTTT
TRBJ2-7,-,TRBD2,TRBV27,CASSFPREGLYEQYF,TGTGCCAGCAGTTTTCCGAGGGAGGGCCTCTACGAGCAGTACTTC
TRBJ1-1,-,-,TRBV6-5,CASRYGFGGTEAFF,TGTGCCAGCAGGTACGGGTTCGGGGGCACTGAAGCTTTCTTT
TRBJ2-7,-,-,TRBV27,CASSFSQPDRAYEQYF,TGTGCCAGCAGTTTTTCCCAACCGGACCGGGCCTACGAGCAGTACTTC
TRBJ2-1,-,-,TRBV19,CASSIDSYNEQFF,TGTGCCAGTAGTATCGACAGCTACAATGAGCAGTTCTTC
TRBJ1-1,-,-,TRBV4-1,CASRGQWGRDTEAFF,TGCGCCAGCAGAGGACAATGGGGCAGGGACACTGAAGCTTTCTTT
TRBJ2-2,-,-,TRBV27,CASSLSTDGELFF,TGTGCCAGCAGTTTATCGACAGACGGGGAGCTGTTTTTT
TRBJ2-3,-,TRBD2,TRBV5-4,CASSLQASGHISSTDTQYF,TGTGCCAGCAGCTTGCAAGCTAGCGGCCATATTTCTAGCACAGATACGCAGTATTTT
TRBJ1-2,-,-,TRBV7-9,CASSLGTSNYGYTF,TGTGCCAGCAGCTTGGGCACATCTAACTATGGCTACACCTTC
TRBJ2-7,-,TRBD1,TRBV27,CASSLSGQGDYEQYF,TGTGCCAGCAGTTTATCGGGGCAGGGGGACTACGAGCAGTACTTC
TRBJ1-5,once,-,TRBV2,CASSPPGRGYSNQPQHF,TGTGCCAGCAGTCCCCCCGGGCGGGGCTATAGCAATCAGCCCCAGCATTTT
TRBJ1-1,once,-,TRBV29-1,CSVDGMNTEAFF,TGCAGCGTTGATGGTATGAACACTGAAGCTTTCTTT
TRBJ2-5,-,-,TRBV15,CATSRGTAGQETQYF,TGTGCCACCAGCAGAGGAACTGCGGGTCAAGAGACCCAGTACTTC
TRBJ2-7,-,-,TRBV6-6,CASSLGEAPYEQYF,TGTGCCAGCAGCCTCGGTGAGGCGCCCTACGAGCAGTACTTC
TRBJ2-7,once,-,TRBV4-1,CASSALRGVAYEQYF,TGCGCCAGCAGCGCCCTAAGGGGTGTAGCCTACGAGCAGTACTTC
TRBJ2-7,-,-,TRBV7-9,CASSGSRPYEQYF,TGTGCCAGCAGCGGGAGCCGGCCGTACGAGCAGTACTTC
TRBJ2-7,-,TRBD1,TRBV7-9,CASSSGQGATAYEQYF,TGTGCCAGCAGCTCTGGACAGGGGGCTACCGCCTACGAGCAGTACTTC
TRBJ1-1,-,-,TRBV5-3,CARSLGKTLNTEAFF,TGTGCCAGAAGCTTGGGGAAGACTTTGAACACTGAAGCTTTCTTT
TRBJ2-4,-,TRBD2,TRBV7-9,CASSSGTSGITTNIQYF,TGTGCCAGCAGCTCAGGGACTAGCGGGATAACGACAAACATTCAGTACTTC
TRBJ2-7,-,-,TRBV7-8,CASSTIYEQYF,TGTGCCAGCAGCACTATTTACGAGCAGTACTTC
TRBJ2-1,-,-,TRBV14,CASSPTGSSYNEQFF,TGTGCCAGCAGCCCCACAGGGAGCTCCTACAATGAGCAGTTCTTC
TRBJ2-1,-,TRBD2,TRBV11-3,CASSQPTHRTSGLPNEQFF,TGTGCCAGCAGCCAACCCACCCACAGAACTAGCGGCCTCCCCAATGAGCAGTTCTTC
TRBJ2-7,-,TRBD2,TRBV30,CAWSPGGGLKEQYF,TGTGCCTGGAGTCCGGGGGGAGGCCTTAAGGAGCAGTACTTC
TRBJ2-5,-,-,TRBV29-1,CSVLKGLVQELRRETQYF,TGCAGCGTACTAAAGGGGCTAGTTCAGGAGTTGCGGAGGGAGACCCAGTACTTC